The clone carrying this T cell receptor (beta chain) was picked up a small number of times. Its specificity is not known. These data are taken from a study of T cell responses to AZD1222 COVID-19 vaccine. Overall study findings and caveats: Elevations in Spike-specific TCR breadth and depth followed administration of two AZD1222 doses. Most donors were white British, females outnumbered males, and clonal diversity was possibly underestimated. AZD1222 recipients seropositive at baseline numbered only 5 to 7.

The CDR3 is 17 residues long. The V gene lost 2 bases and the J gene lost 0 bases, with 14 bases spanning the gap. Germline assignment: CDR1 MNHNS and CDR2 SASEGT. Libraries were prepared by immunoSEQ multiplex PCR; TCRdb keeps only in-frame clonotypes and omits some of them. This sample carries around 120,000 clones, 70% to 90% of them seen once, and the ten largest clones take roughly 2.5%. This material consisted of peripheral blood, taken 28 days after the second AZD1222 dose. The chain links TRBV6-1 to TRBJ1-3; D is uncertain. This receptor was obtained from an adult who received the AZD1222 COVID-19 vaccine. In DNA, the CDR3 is TGTGCCAGCAGTGAATGGGGAGAGGGTGGCTCTGGAAACACCATATATTTT. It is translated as CASSEWGEGGSGNTIYF.